The present T cell receptor beta chain was sequenced within a study of beta chain features in type 1 diabetes. The study, taken as a whole, reports: Researchers cautioned that cDNA sequencing could over-represent cells with high TCR expression. A pattern of fewer insertions and more deletions at VDJ junctions was seen in type 1 diabetes patients. Shorter TCRB CDR3s, moderately but significantly so, marked every one of the four CD4+ subsets in Type 1 diabetes patients.

Concerning this clone itself: Its antigen remains unknown.

With 0 bases clipped from V and 4 bases from J, the junction kept 7 bases outside the gene matches. Germline V lookup: CDR1 MGHRA, CDR2 YSYEKL. The CDR3 loop spans 16 amino acids. The study reverse transcribed the entire isolated RNA, so it sequenced expressed TCRB transcripts. Regulatory, naive and central memory T cell samples averaged approximately 3.4 million reads. TCRdb keeps only in-frame clones here, not all; method: immunoSEQ multiplex PCR. The top ten clones hold around 0.057% of a sample with around 250,000 clones, 68% of them seen once. This TCR was recovered from a young man in good health. The chain couples TRBV4-1 to TRBJ2-5, with 8 bases fitting TRBD1. The material sequenced was naive CD4+ T cells from blood. Here the CDR3 reads CASSQDGQGILETQYF. DNA for the CDR3: TGCGCCAGCAGCCAAGATGGACAGGGTATTCTAGAGACCCAGTACTTC.